This T cell receptor (beta chain) was sequenced for a study of T cells in localized non-small cell lung cancer. Study-level results: Longer overall survival associated with higher blood T cell density; shorter survival with higher adjacent-lung clonality. Tumor samples were not multi-region, leaving intratumor heterogeneity unexcluded. Adjacent uninvolved lung tissue had the highest T cell clonality, exceeding tumor.

For this clone: Its matching antigen is unknown.

TCRdb's table, derived via immunoSEQ multiplex PCR, lists solely in-frame clones and lacks some. The table records tens of thousands of clones, 70% to 90% of them present only once. Germline CDR1 SGHRS, CDR2 YFSETQ. Trimming left V 3 bases short and J 0 bases short, with 10 bases between. This CDR3 has 14 residues. This specimen was peripheral blood, taken before any cancer treatment. The TCR comes from a woman aged 35 to 75 with stage I squamous cell lung carcinoma. This sequence joins TRBV5-1 and TRBJ2-7; the D gene is possibly TRBD2 (6 bases). The CDR3 protein is CASSWTGSSYEQYF. CDR3 nucleotides: TGCGCCAGCAGCTGGACCGGGAGCTCCTACGAGCAGTACTTC.